Here is one TCR beta chain with its context. These data belong to a study of CD8 T cells in Susac syndrome. Random hexamers primed reverse transcription of roughly 0.5 to 1 ug RNA. TCRdb reanalysed the immunoSEQ multiplex PCR reads using MiXCR and keeps one entry per CDR3 protein. Of roughly 200,000 distinct CDR3 sequences detected, more than 90% appear once; the ten largest clones hold 0.093%. Peripheral blood CD8+ and CD4+ T cells were profiled by TCR beta sequencing. V dropped 6 bases and J dropped 4 bases, with 12 bases sitting between them. This CDR3 has 13 amino acids. The germline CDR1 and CDR2 sequences are SNHLY and FYNNEI.

The clonotype was recovered from a human donor with multiple sclerosis. The rearrangement joins TRBV2 to TRBJ1-1; no definite D call. The sample was CD4+ T cells from PBMCs. The CDR3 is CASSNVEGTEAFF. CDR3 nucleotide sequence: TGTGCCAGCAGCAACGTAGAGGGCACTGAAGCTTTCTTT. Supplemented by reference TRBV2 and TRBJ1-1, the full variable domain reads EPEVTQTPSHQVTQMGQEVILRCVPISNHLYFYWYRQILGQKVEFLVSFYNNEISEKSEIFDDQFSVERPDGSNFTLKIRSTKLEDSAMYFCASSNVEGTEAFFGQGTRLTVV.